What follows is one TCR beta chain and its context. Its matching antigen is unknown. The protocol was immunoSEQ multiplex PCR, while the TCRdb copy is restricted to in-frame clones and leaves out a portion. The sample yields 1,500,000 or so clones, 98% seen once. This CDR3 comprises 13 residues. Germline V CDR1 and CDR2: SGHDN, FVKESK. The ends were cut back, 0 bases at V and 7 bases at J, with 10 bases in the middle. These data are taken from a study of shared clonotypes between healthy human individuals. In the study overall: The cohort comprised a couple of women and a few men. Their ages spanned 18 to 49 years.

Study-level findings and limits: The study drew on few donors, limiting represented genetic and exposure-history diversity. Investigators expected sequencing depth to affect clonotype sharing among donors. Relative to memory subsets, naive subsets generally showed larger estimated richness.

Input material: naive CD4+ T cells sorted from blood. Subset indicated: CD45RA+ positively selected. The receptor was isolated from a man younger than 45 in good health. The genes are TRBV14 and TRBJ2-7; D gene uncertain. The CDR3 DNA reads TGTGCCAGCAGCCAAGAACGATTCGGTGAGCAGTACTTC. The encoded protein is CASSQERFGEQYF.